This T cell receptor beta chain comes out of a study of T cell repertoires in cytomegalovirus infection. This clonotype was seen ten or more times. The target antigen is unknown. MiXCR, run by TCRdb on the reads, gives a single entry per CDR3 protein. In the table there are approximately 500,000 distinct CDR3 sequences, approximately 16% of which are singletons. The CDR3 totals 11 residues. Looked up from germline, CDR1 is MNHNS and CDR2 is SASEGT. V was pared by 3 bases and J by 3 bases, with 3 bases between. Findings and limits, study-wide: The ex vivo response was dominated by HLA-C-restricted CMV-specific TCR beta clonotypes. Identification of carriers of CMV plus the relevant HLA was achieved through cumulative public TCR beta family frequency.

This chain connects TRBV6-1 to TRBJ2-7; D remains unclear. The sample taken for sequencing was CD8+ T cells from PBMCs. This TCR was sampled from a human donor in good health (CMV status not recorded). Some clones in this sample may be carry-over from other donors' samples. In DNA, the CDR3 is TGTGCCAGCAGTGATTTCTACGAGCAGTACTTC. The encoded protein is CASSDFYEQYF.